Below, 3 T cell receptor beta chains from the same sample are listed, as sequenced in a study of blood T cells in healthy people across ages. Alongside a J-beta primer mix, a sample-barcoded 5' primer served in a second PCR lasting about 6 to 12 cycles. TCRdb passed the 5' RACE reads through MiXCR, listing each CDR3 protein once. The sample yields 650,000 to 800,000 distinct CDR3 sequences, around 43% seen once. The sequenced sample consisted of blood. Receptor source: a man aged 55 to 70 in good health.

The J gene is TRBJ2-5, the V gene TRBV27; D uncertain. The DNA end is more similar to TRBJ2-7, so the J call may be wrong. Germline V CDR1 and CDR2: MNHEY, SMNVEV (reference sequence). This CDR3 spans 12 amino acids. CDR3 sequence (DNA): TGTGCCAGCAGCTCCGACATGTCCGAGCAGTACTTC. It yields the protein CASSSDMSEQYF.

This clonotype appeared a few times. This sequence joins TRBV20-1 and TRBJ2-1; D is unresolved. CDR3 length equals 11 residues. Germline values: CDR1 DFQATT, CDR2 SNEGSKA (reference sequence). The V gene lost 0 bases and the J gene lost 8 bases, with 5 bases spanning the gap. The CDR3 DNA sequence: TGCAGTGCTAGAGATCCGTATGAGCAGTTCTTC. Amino acids: CSARDPYEQFF.

V and J are TRBV20-1 and TRBJ2-3, with 12 bases identical to TRBD2. CDR1 and CDR2 (germline): DFQATT, SNEGSKA (reference sequence). Losses at the gene ends were 6 bases for V and 0 bases for J; bases not matched to a gene: 4. The CDR3 sequence is 15 residues long. In DNA form, the CDR3 reads TGCAGTGCGCTGACTAGCGGGAGCAGCACAGATACGCAGTATTTT. This encodes CSALTSGSSTDTQYF.